A selection of T cell receptor beta chains follows, all from one sample in a study of glioma-infiltrating T cells after dendritic cell vaccination. Libraries were prepared by immunoSEQ multiplex PCR; TCRdb keeps only in-frame clonotypes and omits some of them. The data contain roughly 83,000 clones, just over 85% of them seen just once; the ten biggest clones take up about a sixth. The sequenced sample was blood, obtained before dendritic cell vaccination. These receptors originate from a human donor with glioblastoma. Each CDR3 is given with its conserved first and last residue. The order of the fields is V gene, clone size, J gene, D gene, CDR3 DNA, CDR3 protein. A D gene is named only where the DNA matches it firmly. Some rows have no size entry. The others give once, few or many, or a class for an expanded clone.

v_gene: TRBV9
abundance: .
j_gene: TRBJ2-1
d_gene: .
CDR3nt: TGTGCCAGCAGCGCCCGAGAGCCTAGCGCCTACAATGAGCAGTTCTTC
CDR3aa: CASSAREPSAYNEQFF

v_gene: TRBV15
abundance: .
j_gene: TRBJ1-2
d_gene: .
CDR3nt: TGTGCCACCAGCAGAGAAGAGCGGCGGGATGGCTACACCTTC
CDR3aa: CATSREERRDGYTF

v_gene: TRBV19
abundance: few
j_gene: TRBJ1-3
d_gene: .
CDR3nt: TGTGCCAGTAGTATCCGGCAGGCCCACTCTGGAAACACCATATATTTT
CDR3aa: CASSIRQAHSGNTIYF

v_gene: TRBV19
abundance: .
j_gene: TRBJ1-2
d_gene: TRBD1
CDR3nt: TGTGCCAGTAGTATAGGGGCCGAGACAGGGAAGAACTATGGCTACACCTTC
CDR3aa: CASSIGAETGKNYGYTF

v_gene: TRBV6-5
abundance: few
j_gene: TRBJ1-1
d_gene: TRBD1
CDR3nt: TGTGCCAGCAGTTACCGGACAGGTATTGAAGCTTTCTTT
CDR3aa: CASSYRTGIEAFF

v_gene: TRBV4-3
abundance: .
j_gene: TRBJ1-2
d_gene: .
CDR3nt: TGCGCCAGCAGCCAAGATCGGGCAGGGTGGGGCTACACCTTC
CDR3aa: CASSQDRAGWGYTF

v_gene: TRBV28
abundance: once
j_gene: TRBJ1-2
d_gene: TRBD1
CDR3nt: TGTGCCAGTTCGGACAGGGGGCTTGGCTATGGCTACACCTTC
CDR3aa: CASSDRGLGYGYTF

v_gene: TRBV29-1
abundance: .
j_gene: TRBJ2-2
d_gene: .
CDR3nt: TGCAGCGTGCACTGGACCGGGGAGCTGTTTTTT
CDR3aa: CSVHWTGELFF

v_gene: TRBV5-4
abundance: once
j_gene: TRBJ1-1
d_gene: .
CDR3nt: TGTGCCAGCAGCTTGGTAAGGCAGGAGGTCACTGAAGCTTTCTTT
CDR3aa: CASSLVRQEVTEAFF

v_gene: TRBV5-5
abundance: .
j_gene: TRBJ1-5
d_gene: TRBD1
CDR3nt: TGTGCCAGCAGCTCGGGACAGGGTTATCAGCCCCAGCATTTT
CDR3aa: CASSSGQGYQPQHF

v_gene: TRBV29-1
abundance: .
j_gene: TRBJ1-5
d_gene: TRBD1
CDR3nt: TGCAGCGCCGGACAGGGGGGCAATCAGCCCCAGCATTTT
CDR3aa: CSAGQGGNQPQHF

v_gene: TRBV19
abundance: .
j_gene: TRBJ1-5
d_gene: TRBD1
CDR3nt: TGTGCCAGTAGCCCTGGGACAGATTATAGCAATCAGCCCCAGCATTTT
CDR3aa: CASSPGTDYSNQPQHF

v_gene: TRBV9
abundance: .
j_gene: TRBJ2-1
d_gene: TRBD2
CDR3nt: TGTGCCAGCTCTCCGGGGGGATCCACCTACAATGAGCAGTTCTTC
CDR3aa: CASSPGGSTYNEQFF

v_gene: TRBV5-4
abundance: .
j_gene: TRBJ2-7
d_gene: .
CDR3nt: TGTGCCAGCAGCTTGAATGAGTACGAGCAGTACTTC
CDR3aa: CASSLNEYEQYF

v_gene: TRBV21-1
abundance: .
j_gene: TRBJ2-3
d_gene: .
CDR3nt: TGTGCCAGCATTCTAGCGGGGGTTCGCACAGATACGCAGTATTTT
CDR3aa: CASILAGVRTDTQYF

v_gene: TRBV6-8
abundance: .
j_gene: TRBJ1-6
d_gene: TRBD1
CDR3nt: TGTGCCAGCAGCCGTATTAGGGGGCCACATAATTCACCCCTCCACTTT
CDR3aa: CASSRIRGPHNSPLHF

v_gene: TRBV4-1
abundance: .
j_gene: TRBJ2-2
d_gene: .
CDR3nt: TGCGCCAGCAGCCAACCCAATGCCGCTAGCGCCGCGAGCACCGGGGAGCTGTTTTTT
CDR3aa: CASSQPNAASAASTGELFF

v_gene: TRBV9
abundance: .
j_gene: TRBJ2-2
d_gene: .
CDR3nt: TGTGCCAGCACCGAAACAGGGAAGAACACCGGGGAGCTGTTTTTT
CDR3aa: CASTETGKNTGELFF

v_gene: TRBV7-2
abundance: few
j_gene: TRBJ1-1
d_gene: .
CDR3nt: TGTGCCAGCAGCTTCTCAGGGGTTGGCACTGAAGCTTTCTTT
CDR3aa: CASSFSGVGTEAFF

v_gene: TRBV15
abundance: .
j_gene: TRBJ2-7
d_gene: TRBD1
CDR3nt: TGTGCCACCAGCGCACAGGCGAGTCGAAGGACAGGCCCATACGAGCAGTACTTC
CDR3aa: CATSAQASRRTGPYEQYF

v_gene: TRBV19
abundance: .
j_gene: TRBJ2-1
d_gene: TRBD2
CDR3nt: TGTGCCAGTAGTCCTGGACTAGGAGGGAATGAGCAGTTCTTC
CDR3aa: CASSPGLGGNEQFF

v_gene: TRBV27
abundance: .
j_gene: TRBJ2-7
d_gene: TRBD1
CDR3nt: TGTGCCAGCAGTGTAGGGACAGGGGGCTACGAGCAGTACTTC
CDR3aa: CASSVGTGGYEQYF

v_gene: TRBV28
abundance: .
j_gene: TRBJ2-1
d_gene: .
CDR3nt: TGTGCCAGCAGTACAGGGACTACCTACAATGAGCAGTTCTTC
CDR3aa: CASSTGTTYNEQFF

v_gene: TRBV27
abundance: .
j_gene: TRBJ2-1
d_gene: .
CDR3nt: TGTGCCAGCAGTTTTGGGCAGTTGATCTACAATGAGCAGTTCTTC
CDR3aa: CASSFGQLIYNEQFF

v_gene: TRBV2
abundance: .
j_gene: TRBJ2-2
d_gene: TRBD2
CDR3nt: TGTGCCAGCAGGACTACTAGCGCGTCCGGGGAGCTGTTTTTT
CDR3aa: CASRTTSASGELFF

v_gene: TRBV28
abundance: .
j_gene: TRBJ2-1
d_gene: .
CDR3nt: TGTGCCAGCAGTTTCGGGTCTTGGGAGCAGTTCTTC
CDR3aa: CASSFGSWEQFF

v_gene: TRBV13
abundance: .
j_gene: TRBJ2-1
d_gene: .
CDR3nt: TGTGCCAGCAGCTTATGGGCGGGATCCTACAATGAGCAGTTCTTC
CDR3aa: CASSLWAGSYNEQFF

v_gene: TRBV27
abundance: .
j_gene: TRBJ2-1
d_gene: TRBD2
CDR3nt: TGTGCCAGCAGTCCGGGACTAGCGGGCCCCTACAATGAGCAGTTCTTC
CDR3aa: CASSPGLAGPYNEQFF

v_gene: TRBV27
abundance: .
j_gene: TRBJ2-2
d_gene: .
CDR3nt: TGTGCCAGCAGCCTGTGGACAGCATCGAACACCGGGGAGCTGTTTTTT
CDR3aa: CASSLWTASNTGELFF